There are many counts of the clone carrying this T cell receptor beta chain. A single record per CDR3 protein comes from TCRdb applying MiXCR to the RACE reads. The sample has tens of thousands of distinct CDR3 sequences, under 13% seen once. V lost 1 base and J 4 bases, leaving 14 bases between the germline ends. This CDR3 is 15 amino acids long. Germline CDR1 is SGHRS and CDR2 is YFSETQ. These data originate in a study of human T cells and chemical hapten exposure. Documented time point: pre-sensitization, week 0. Treatment defined: therapeutic diphenylcyclopropenone sensitization with weekly scalp DPC. Total RNA came from unfractionated whole blood.

The sample here was whole blood, taken in connection with sensitization to the hapten diphenylcyclopropenone (DPC). The J gene is TRBJ1-2, the V gene TRBV5-1; unclear D gene. The TCR was taken from a man between 45 and 60 years old with alopecia areata. Some clones in this sample may be carry-over from other donors' samples. The CDR3 here is CASSLTSRVLYGYTF. The CDR3 nucleotides read TGCGCCAGCAGCTTGACGAGTCGGGTCCTCTATGGCTACACCTTC.